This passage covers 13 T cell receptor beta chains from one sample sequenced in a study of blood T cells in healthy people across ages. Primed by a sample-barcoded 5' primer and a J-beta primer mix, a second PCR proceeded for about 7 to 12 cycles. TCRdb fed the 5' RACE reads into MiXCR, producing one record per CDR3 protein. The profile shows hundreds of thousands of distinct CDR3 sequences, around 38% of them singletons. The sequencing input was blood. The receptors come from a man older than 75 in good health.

The CDR3 protein is CASSPSRLGTPGNTEAFF. The CDR3 DNA reads TGTGCCAGCAGTCCCTCCCGGTTGGGGACACCCGGAAACACTGAAGCTTTCTTT. This chain connects TRBV27 to TRBJ1-1, with a weak D call TRBD1 (6 bases). The V end lost 5 bases, the J end lost 2 bases, and 24 bases lay between the germline ends. This CDR3 has 18 amino acids. The germline gives CDR1 MNHEY, CDR2 SMNVEV (reference sequence).

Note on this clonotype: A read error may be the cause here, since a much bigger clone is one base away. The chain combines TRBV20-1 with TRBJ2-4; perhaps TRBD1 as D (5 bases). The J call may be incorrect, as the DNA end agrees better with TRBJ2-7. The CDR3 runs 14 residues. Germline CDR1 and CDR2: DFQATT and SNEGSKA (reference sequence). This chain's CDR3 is CGATMTADNYEQYF. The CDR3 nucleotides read TGCGGTGCTACTATGACAGCCGATAATTACGAGCAGTACTTC.

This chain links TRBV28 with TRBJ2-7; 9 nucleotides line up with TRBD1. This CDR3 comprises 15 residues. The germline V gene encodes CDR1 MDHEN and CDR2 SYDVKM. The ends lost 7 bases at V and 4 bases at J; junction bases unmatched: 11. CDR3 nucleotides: TGTGCCAGCAAAGGCCGGGACAGGGAGTTTTACGAGCAGTACTTC. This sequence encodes CASKGRDREFYEQYF.

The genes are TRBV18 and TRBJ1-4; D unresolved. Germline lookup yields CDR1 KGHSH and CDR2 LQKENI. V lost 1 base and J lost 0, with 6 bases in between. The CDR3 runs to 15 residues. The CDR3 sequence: CASSPHPTTNEKLFF. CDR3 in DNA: TGTGCCAGCTCACCACATCCTACAACTAATGAAAAACTGTTTTTT.

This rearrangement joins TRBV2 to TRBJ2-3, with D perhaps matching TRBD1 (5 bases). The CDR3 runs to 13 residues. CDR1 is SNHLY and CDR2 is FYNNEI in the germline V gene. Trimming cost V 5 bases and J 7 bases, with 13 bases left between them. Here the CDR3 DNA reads TGTGCCAGCAGTCCCCCTTCAGGGTATACGCAGTATTTT. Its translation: CASSPPSGYTQYF.

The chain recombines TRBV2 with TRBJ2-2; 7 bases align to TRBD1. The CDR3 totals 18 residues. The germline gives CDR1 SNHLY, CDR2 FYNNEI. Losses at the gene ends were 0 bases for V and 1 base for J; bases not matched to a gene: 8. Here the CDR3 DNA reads TGTGCCAGCAGTGAAGCGCTTCTGGGACAGAGGAACACCGGGGAGCTGTTTTTT. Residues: CASSEALLGQRNTGELFF.

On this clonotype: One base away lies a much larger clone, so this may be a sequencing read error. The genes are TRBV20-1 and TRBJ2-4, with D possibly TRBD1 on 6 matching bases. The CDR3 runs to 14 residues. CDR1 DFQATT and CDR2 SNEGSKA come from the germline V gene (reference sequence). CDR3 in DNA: TGCAGTGCTAGAGTACAGGGTGCCAAAACCATTCAGTACTTC. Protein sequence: CSARVQGAKTIQYF.

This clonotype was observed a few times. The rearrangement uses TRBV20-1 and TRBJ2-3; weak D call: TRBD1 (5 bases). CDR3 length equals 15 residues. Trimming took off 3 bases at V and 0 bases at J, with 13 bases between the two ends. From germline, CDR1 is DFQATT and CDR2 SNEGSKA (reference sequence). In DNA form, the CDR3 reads TGCAGTGCTAGTGAACCCCAGGGAAGCACAGATACGCAGTATTTT. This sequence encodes CSASEPQGSTDTQYF.

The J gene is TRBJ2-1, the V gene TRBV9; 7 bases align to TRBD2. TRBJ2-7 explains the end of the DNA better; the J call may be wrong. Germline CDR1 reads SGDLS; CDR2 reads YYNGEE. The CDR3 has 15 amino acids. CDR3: CASSGRRGGYNEQYF. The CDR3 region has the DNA TGTGCCAGCAGCGGTCGGAGGGGAGGGTACAATGAGCAGTACTTC.

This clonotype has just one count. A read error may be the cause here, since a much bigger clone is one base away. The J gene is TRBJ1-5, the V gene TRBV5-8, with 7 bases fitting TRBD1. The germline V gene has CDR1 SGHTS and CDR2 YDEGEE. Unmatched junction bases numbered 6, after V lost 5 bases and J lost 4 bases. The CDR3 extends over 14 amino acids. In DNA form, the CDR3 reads TGTGCCAGCAGATTCCAGGGGGGTAATCAGCCCCAGCATTTT. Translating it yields CASRFQGGNQPQHF.

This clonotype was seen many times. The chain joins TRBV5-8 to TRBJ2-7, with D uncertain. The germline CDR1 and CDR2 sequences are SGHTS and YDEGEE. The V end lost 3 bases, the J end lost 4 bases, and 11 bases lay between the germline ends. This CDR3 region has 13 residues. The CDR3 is CASSYGWGYEQYF. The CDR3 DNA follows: TGTGCCAGCAGCTATGGGTGGGGATACGAGCAGTACTTC.

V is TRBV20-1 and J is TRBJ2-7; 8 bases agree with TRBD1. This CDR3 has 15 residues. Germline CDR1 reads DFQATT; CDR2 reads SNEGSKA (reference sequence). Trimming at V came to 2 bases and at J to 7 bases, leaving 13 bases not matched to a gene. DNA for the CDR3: TGCAGTGCTAGAACCCCGGGACAGGATAACAATGAGCAGTACTTC. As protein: CSARTPGQDNNEQYF.

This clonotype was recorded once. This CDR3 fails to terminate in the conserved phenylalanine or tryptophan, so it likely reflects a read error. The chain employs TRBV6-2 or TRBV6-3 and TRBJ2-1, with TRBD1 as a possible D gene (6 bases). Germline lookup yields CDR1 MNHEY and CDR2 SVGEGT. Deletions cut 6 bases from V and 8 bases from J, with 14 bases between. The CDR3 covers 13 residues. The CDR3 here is CASSEQGNDEQFI. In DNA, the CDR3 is TGTGCCAGCAGCGAACAGGGTAACGATGAGCAGTTCATC.